The subject of this entry is one T cell receptor (beta chain). What it binds is not known. Clones were sequenced by immunoSEQ multiplex PCR, and TCRdb holds only the in-frame ones, with some missing. The table lists fewer than 25,000 clones, around 78% of them singletons. This CDR3 is 14 amino acids long. The data derive from a study of STAT5B mutations in CD4+ large granular lymphocyte leukemia. In the study overall: The CDR3 'QG' motif was associated with a particular HLA allele among healthy donors.

Study-wide points: Patient CD4-sorted repertoires looked more clonal than healthy CD4+ repertoires, even without putative leukemic clones.

The source of this sequence is a human donor in good health. J is TRBJ1-2 and V is TRBV21-1. TRBV21-1 is a documented pseudogene. Sequenced material: CD4+ T cells from blood buffy coats. The CDR3 DNA reads as TGTGCCAGCAGCAACAGGAGAGCTAACTATGGCTACACCTTC. It specifies CASSNRRANYGYTF.